These 20 T cell receptor beta chains were all obtained from the same sample, sequenced in a study of identical twins. Each CDR3 protein gets one entry after TCRdb re-called the 5' RACE reads with MiXCR. The data hold about 720,000 distinct CDR3 sequences, with roughly 18% observed a single time. These data were likewise used in another study, on T cells expressing NK-cell markers.

Sequenced input: PBMCs. Receptors were obtained from a woman between 18 and 29 years old in good health.

The chain couples TRBV10-3 to TRBJ2-7, with D perhaps assigned TRBD1 or TRBD2 (5 bases each). CDR1 is ENHRY and CDR2 is SYGVKD in the germline V gene. The CDR3 spans 16 residues. V was shortened by 0 bases and J by 2 bases, with 14 bases between the two germline ends. CDR3 sequence: CAISESTGLDTYEQYF. The CDR3 nucleotides read TGTGCCATCAGTGAGTCTACGGGGCTGGACACCTACGAGCAGTACTTC.

This clonotype turned up a few times. The rearrangement links TRBV20-1 to TRBJ1-6, with 10 positions matching TRBD1. The CDR3 spans 14 residues. V shed 5 bases, J shed 6 bases, and the junction held 4 bases outside the gene matches. In germline, CDR1 is DFQATT, CDR2 SNEGSKA (reference sequence). The CDR3 reads CSASTGGPNSPLHF. Here the CDR3 DNA reads TGCAGTGCTTCGACAGGGGGCCCTAATTCACCCCTCCACTTT.

This clonotype has more than one count but fewer than ten. The V call is TRBV9, the J call TRBJ1-2; D is ambiguous. This CDR3 is built from 15 residues. V was pared by 2 bases and J by 2 bases, with 13 bases between. The V gene's germline CDR1 is SGDLS and CDR2 YYNGEE. CDR3 bases: TGTGCCAGCAGCGTGGGAGCCAAAGGAAACTATGGCTACACCTTC. It yields the protein CASSVGAKGNYGYTF. Full variable domain (outside the CDR3, taken from reference TRBV9 and TRBJ1-2): DSGVTQTPKHLITATGQRVTLRCSPRSGDLSVYWYQQSLDQGLQFLIQYYNGEERAKGNILERFSAQQFPDLHSELNLSSLELGDSALYFCASSVGAKGNYGYTFGSGTRLTVV.

This clonotype was detected a few times. This chain links TRBV10-3 with TRBJ1-2; 8 nucleotides agree with TRBD1. V lost 5 bases to trimming and J lost 10 bases; unmatched junction nucleotides: 12. The CDR3 is made up of 14 amino acids. Germline CDR1 reads ENHRY; CDR2 reads SYGVKD. This CDR3 is CAISPTGTGIDYTF. The CDR3 region has the DNA TGTGCCATCAGTCCGACCGGGACAGGAATTGACTACACCTTC.

This clonotype appeared many times. This chain links TRBV12-3 or TRBV12-4 with TRBJ1-6; D remains unclear. The germline V and J ends were trimmed by 6 bases and 7 bases, with 4 bases remaining between them. This CDR3 has 11 amino acids. The CDR3 loop reads CASSANSPLHF. The DNA for the CDR3 is TGTGCCAGCAGCGCAAATTCACCCCTCCACTTT.

This clonotype was seen only a few times. The chain joins TRBV12-3 or TRBV12-4 to TRBJ1-3, with no clear D. CDR3 length: 14 residues. V dropped 4 bases and J dropped 1 base, with 8 bases sitting between them. This CDR3 reads CASSSWASGNTIYF. CDR3 nucleotide sequence: TGTGCCAGCAGTTCCTGGGCTTCTGGAAACACCATATATTTT.

The V gene is TRBV12-3 or TRBV12-4, the J gene TRBJ2-2, with D unclear. The V and J ends lost 3 bases and 7 bases respectively, with 15 bases between them. This CDR3 spans 15 amino acids. The CDR3 DNA reads as TGTGCCAGCAGTTTGGCACATCTCTCCATCGGGGAGCTGTTTTTT. Translated: CASSLAHLSIGELFF.

The CDR3 spells CAIRGQGSYNEQFF. The CDR3 DNA sequence: TGTGCCATCAGAGGACAGGGCTCCTACAATGAGCAGTTCTTC. This chain links TRBV10-3 with TRBJ2-1; the match to TRBD1 covers 8 bases. The CDR3 extends over 14 amino acids. With 6 bases clipped from V and 0 bases from J, the junction kept 1 base outside the gene matches. In germline, CDR1 is ENHRY, CDR2 SYGVKD.

This clonotype appeared a few times. The J gene is TRBJ2-7, the V gene TRBV5-6, with D perhaps matching TRBD1 (7 bases). Looked up from germline, CDR1 is SGHDT and CDR2 is YYEEEE. This CDR3 has 13 residues. The germline V and J ends were trimmed by 7 bases and 12 bases, with 23 bases remaining between them. The CDR3 nucleotides read TGTGCCAGCGGGACGGAGGGGGCCAACTCTCTGTACTTC. This translates into CASGTEGANSLYF.

V usage is TRBV5-5 and J usage is TRBJ2-3; possible D gene TRBD1, 5 bases. This CDR3 has 12 amino acids. V was pared by 7 bases and J by 3 bases, with 9 bases between. The germline V gene has CDR1 SGHKS and CDR2 YYEKEE (reference sequence). CDR3: CASEGVTDTQYF. DNA of the CDR3: TGTGCCAGCGAAGGGGTAACAGATACGCAGTATTTT.

This clonotype was recorded a few times. This rearrangement joins TRBV30 to TRBJ1-2, with TRBD1 matching over 8 bases. Germline CDR1 reads GTSNPN; CDR2 reads SVGIG (reference sequence). The CDR3 runs to 14 residues. Trimming at V came to 2 bases and at J to 4 bases, leaving 6 bases not matched to a gene. Here the CDR3 reads CAWSRDRGSYGYTF. CDR3 nucleotide sequence: TGTGCCTGGAGTCGTGACAGGGGCTCCTATGGCTACACCTTC.

The rearrangement links TRBV24-1 to TRBJ2-2; 8 nucleotides agree with TRBD1. J gave up 4 bases and V 9 bases, and 15 bases lay outside the gene matches. Germline lookup yields CDR1 KGHDR and CDR2 SFDVKD. The CDR3 length is 17 residues. The CDR3 loop reads CATYGQGERLFTGELFF. In DNA form, the CDR3 reads TGTGCCACCTACGGACAGGGAGAGAGGTTATTCACCGGGGAGCTGTTTTTT.

The chain is built from TRBV27 and TRBJ2-7, with TRBD2 identical over 7 bases. CDR3 size: 15 residues. V was pared by 0 bases and J by 3 bases, with 5 bases of the junction left unmatched. CDR1 is MNHEY and CDR2 is SMNVEV in the germline V gene (reference sequence). The chain's CDR3 is CASSLSASSGYEQYF. In nucleotides, the CDR3 is TGTGCCAGCAGTTTATCGGCGTCTAGCGGCTACGAGCAGTACTTC.

The chain joins TRBV21-1 to TRBJ2-5. TRBV21-1 is listed as a pseudogene. The CDR3 covers 14 residues. The CDR3 DNA is TGTGCCAGCAGCGCCTTCACGTCCCCAGAGACCCAGTACTTC. It codes for CASSAFTSPETQYF.

V usage is TRBV6-5 and J usage is TRBJ1-3, with no clear D. The germline V and J ends were trimmed by 5 bases and 12 bases, with 14 bases remaining between them. This CDR3 is built from 12 residues. CDR1 and CDR2 (germline): MNHEY, SVGAGI. In nucleotides, the CDR3 is TGTGCCAGCAGTCAGACGGAAGGGAACATATATTTT. Protein sequence: CASSQTEGNIYF.

The chain joins TRBV5-1 to TRBJ1-1; 7 nucleotides align to TRBD1. Germline lookup yields CDR1 SGHRS and CDR2 YFSETQ. The ends lost 4 bases at V and 8 bases at J; junction bases unmatched: 11. The CDR3 runs 14 residues. The CDR3 DNA sequence: TGCGCCAGCAGCCCCAATACCGGACAGGAGGAAGCTTTCTTT. Its translation is CASSPNTGQEEAFF.

V and J are TRBV11-2 and TRBJ1-1; no reliable D call. The CDR3 sequence is 14 residues long. CDR1 and CDR2 from the germline V gene are SGHAT and FQNNGV. The V and J ends lost 8 bases and 1 base respectively, with 14 bases between them. The CDR3 protein is CASSNWGGNTEAFF. The CDR3 nucleotides are TGTGCCAGCTCCAATTGGGGAGGGAACACTGAAGCTTTCTTT.

V usage is TRBV20-1 and J usage is TRBJ1-2, with TRBD1 identical over 10 bases. There are 14 residues in the CDR3. V shed 2 bases, J shed 4 bases, and the junction held 4 bases outside the gene matches. Germline CDR1 DFQATT, CDR2 SNEGSKA (reference sequence). In DNA, the CDR3 is TGCAGTGCTAGAAGGACAGGGGGTGGCTATGGCTACACCTTC. The encoded protein is CSARRTGGGYGYTF.

The DNA for the CDR3 is TGTGCCAGCATCAGGGCAGCGGGAGGAGGCAATGAGCAGTTCTTC. Encoded protein: CASIRAAGGGNEQFF. The chain uses TRBV2 and TRBJ2-1, with TRBD2 matching 9 bases. The CDR3 runs 15 residues. The ends lost 7 bases at V and 6 bases at J; junction bases unmatched: 10. CDR1 and CDR2 (germline): SNHLY, FYNNEI.

V gene TRBV2 combines with J gene TRBJ1-1, with TRBD1 identical over 9 bases. J was trimmed by 3 bases and V by 7 bases; bases with no gene match: 6. The CDR3 extends over 14 amino acids. Germline values: CDR1 SNHLY, CDR2 FYNNEI. The chain's CDR3 is CASTMTGGYTEAFF. The DNA for the CDR3 is TGTGCCAGCACCATGACAGGGGGGTACACTGAAGCTTTCTTT.